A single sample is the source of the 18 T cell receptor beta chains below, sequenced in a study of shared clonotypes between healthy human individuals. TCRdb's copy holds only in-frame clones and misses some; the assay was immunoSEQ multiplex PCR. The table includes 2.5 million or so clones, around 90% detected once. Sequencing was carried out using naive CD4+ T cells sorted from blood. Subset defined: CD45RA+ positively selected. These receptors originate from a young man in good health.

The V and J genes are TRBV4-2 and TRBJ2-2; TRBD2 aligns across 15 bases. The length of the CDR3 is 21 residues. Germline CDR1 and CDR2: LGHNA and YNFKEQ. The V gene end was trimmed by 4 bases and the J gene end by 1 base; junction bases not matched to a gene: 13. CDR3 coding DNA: TGTGCCAGCAGCCTAAGACCGAGGACTAGCGGGAGGGACGAGAACACCGGGGAGCTGTTTTTT. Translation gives CASSLRPRTSGRDENTGELFF.

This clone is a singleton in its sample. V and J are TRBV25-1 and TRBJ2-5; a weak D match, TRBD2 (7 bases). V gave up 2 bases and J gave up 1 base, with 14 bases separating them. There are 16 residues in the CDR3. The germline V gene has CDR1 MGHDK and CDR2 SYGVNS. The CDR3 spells CASSELGGAPQETQYF. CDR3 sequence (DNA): TGTGCCAGCAGTGAACTGGGGGGGGCACCCCAAGAGACCCAGTACTTC.

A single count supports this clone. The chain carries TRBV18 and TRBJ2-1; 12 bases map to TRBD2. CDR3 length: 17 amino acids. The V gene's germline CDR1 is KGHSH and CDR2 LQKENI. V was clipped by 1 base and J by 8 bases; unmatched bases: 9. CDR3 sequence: CASSPLLAGGLIDEQFF. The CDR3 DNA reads TGTGCCAGCTCACCACTCCTAGCGGGAGGGCTTATCGATGAGCAGTTCTTC.

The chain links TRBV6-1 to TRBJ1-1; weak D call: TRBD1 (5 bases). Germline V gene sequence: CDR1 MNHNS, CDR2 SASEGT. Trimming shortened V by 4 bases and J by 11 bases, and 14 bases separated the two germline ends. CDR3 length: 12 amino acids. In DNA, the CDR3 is TGTGCCAGCAGTGGGGTGGGGGAGTCGGCTTTCTTT. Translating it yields CASSGVGESAFF.

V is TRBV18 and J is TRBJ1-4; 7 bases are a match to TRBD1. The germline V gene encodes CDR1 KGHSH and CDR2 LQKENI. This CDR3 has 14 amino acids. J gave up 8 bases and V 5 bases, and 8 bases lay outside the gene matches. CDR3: CASSRTGAGEKLFF. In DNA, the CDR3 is TGTGCCAGCTCAAGGACAGGCGCCGGGGAAAAACTGTTTTTT.

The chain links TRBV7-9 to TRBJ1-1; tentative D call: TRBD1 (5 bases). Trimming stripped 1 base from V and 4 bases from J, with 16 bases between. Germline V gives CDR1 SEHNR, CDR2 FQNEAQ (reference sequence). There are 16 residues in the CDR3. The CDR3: CASSLDWGGEFTEAFF. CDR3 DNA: TGTGCCAGCAGCTTAGATTGGGGAGGGGAGTTCACTGAAGCTTTCTTT.

The CDR3 is CATSRADRGQETQYF. As DNA, the CDR3 is TGTGCCACCAGCAGAGCGGACAGGGGTCAAGAGACCCAGTACTTC. J is TRBJ2-5 and V is TRBV15; 9 nucleotides agree with TRBD1. CDR3 size: 15 residues. V lost 1 base to trimming and J lost 2 bases; unmatched junction nucleotides: 2. Germline loops: CDR1 LNHNV, CDR2 YYDKDF (reference sequence).

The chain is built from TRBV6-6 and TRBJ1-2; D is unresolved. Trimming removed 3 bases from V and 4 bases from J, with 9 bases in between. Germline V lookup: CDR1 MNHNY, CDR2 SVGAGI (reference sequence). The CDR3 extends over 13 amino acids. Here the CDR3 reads CASSYAGSYGYTF. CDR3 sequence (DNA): TGTGCCAGCAGTTATGCGGGTTCCTATGGCTACACCTTC.

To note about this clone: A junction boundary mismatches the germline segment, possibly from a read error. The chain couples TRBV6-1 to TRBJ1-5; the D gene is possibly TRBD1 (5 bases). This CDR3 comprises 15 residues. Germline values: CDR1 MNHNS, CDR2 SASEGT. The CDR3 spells CASSEETVNNQPQHF. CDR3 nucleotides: TGTGCCAGCAGCGAAGAGACAGTAAACAATCAGCCCCAGCATTTT.

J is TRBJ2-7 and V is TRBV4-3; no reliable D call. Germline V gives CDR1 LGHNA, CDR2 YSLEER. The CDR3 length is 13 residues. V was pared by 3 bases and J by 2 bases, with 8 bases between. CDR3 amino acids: CASSQEATYEQYF. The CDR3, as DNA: TGCGCCAGCAGCCAGGAAGCGACCTACGAGCAGTACTTC.

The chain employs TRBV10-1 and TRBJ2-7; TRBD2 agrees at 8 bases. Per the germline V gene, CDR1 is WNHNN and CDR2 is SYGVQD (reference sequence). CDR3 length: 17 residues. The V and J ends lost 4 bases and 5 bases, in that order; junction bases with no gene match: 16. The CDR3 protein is CASSGRRGVSSSDEQYF. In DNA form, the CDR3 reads TGCGCCAGCAGTGGGCGGCGGGGGGTAAGTAGTTCGGACGAGCAGTACTTC.

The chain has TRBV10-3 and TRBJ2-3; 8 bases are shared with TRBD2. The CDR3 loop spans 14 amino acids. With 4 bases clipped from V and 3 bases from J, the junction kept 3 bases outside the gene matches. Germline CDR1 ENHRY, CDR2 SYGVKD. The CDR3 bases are TGTGCCATCAGTGCGGGGGGGCCGACAGATACGCAGTATTTT. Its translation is CAISAGGPTDTQYF.

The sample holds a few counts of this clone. The CDR3, as DNA: TGCGCCAGCAGCTTTTCAGTAGCGGGATGGGAGCAGTTCTTC. It encodes CASSFSVAGWEQFF. V usage is TRBV5-1 and J usage is TRBJ2-1; the match to TRBD2 covers 8 bases. Germline V gene sequence: CDR1 SGHRS, CDR2 YFSETQ. V was clipped by 2 bases and J by 10 bases; unmatched bases: 8. This CDR3 spans 14 amino acids.

CDR3 DNA sequence: TGTGCTAGTGGTTTGGTACTTGGGACAGGGCCCCACGAGCAGTACTTC. Its protein is CASGLVLGTGPHEQYF. The chain has TRBV12-5 and TRBJ2-7; TRBD1 aligns across 9 bases. The CDR3 is made up of 16 amino acids. In germline, CDR1 is LGHNT, CDR2 FRNRAP. Trimming took 0 bases from V and 5 from J; bases not matched to a gene: 8.

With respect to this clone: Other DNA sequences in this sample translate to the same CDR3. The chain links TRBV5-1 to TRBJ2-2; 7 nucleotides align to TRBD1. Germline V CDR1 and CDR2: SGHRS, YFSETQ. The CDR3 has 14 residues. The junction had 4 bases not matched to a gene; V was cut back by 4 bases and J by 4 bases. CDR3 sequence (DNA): TGCGCCAGCAGCCCACGGGACAGCACCGGGGAGCTGTTTTTT. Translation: CASSPRDSTGELFF.

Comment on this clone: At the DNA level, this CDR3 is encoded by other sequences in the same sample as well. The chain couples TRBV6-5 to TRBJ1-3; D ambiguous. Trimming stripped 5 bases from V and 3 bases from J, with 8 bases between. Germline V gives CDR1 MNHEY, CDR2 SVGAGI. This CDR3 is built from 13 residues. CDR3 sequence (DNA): TGTGCCAGCAGTCGGGGAAGTGGAAACACCATATATTTT. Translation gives CASSRGSGNTIYF.

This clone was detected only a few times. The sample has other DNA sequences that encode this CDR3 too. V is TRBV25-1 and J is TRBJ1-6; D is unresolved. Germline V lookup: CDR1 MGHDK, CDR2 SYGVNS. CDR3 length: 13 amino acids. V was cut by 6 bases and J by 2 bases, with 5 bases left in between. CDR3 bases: TGTGCCAGCAGGGACCCCTATAATTCACCCCTCCACTTT. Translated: CASRDPYNSPLHF. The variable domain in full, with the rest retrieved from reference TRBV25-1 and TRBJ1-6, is EADIYQTPRYLVIGTGKKITLECSQTMGHDKMYWYQQDPGMELHLIHYSYGVNSTEKGDLSSESTVSRIRTEHFPLTLESARPSHTSQYLCASRDPYNSPLHFGNGTRLTVT.

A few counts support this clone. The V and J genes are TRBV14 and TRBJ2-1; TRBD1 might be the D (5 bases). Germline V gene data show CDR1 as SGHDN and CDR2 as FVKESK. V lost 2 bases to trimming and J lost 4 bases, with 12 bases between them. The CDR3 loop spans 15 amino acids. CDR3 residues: CASSQFTGKYNEQFF. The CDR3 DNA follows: TGTGCCAGCAGCCAATTCACAGGCAAATACAATGAGCAGTTCTTC.